These 3 T cell receptor beta chains originate from one sample sequenced in a study of OX40 agonist ivuxolimab in advanced cancers. Only in-frame clones appear in the TCRdb table, and some are missing; sequencing was by immunoSEQ multiplex PCR. The sample holds roughly 26,000 clones, about 85% seen once. The sequenced sample was CD4+ or CD8+ T cells sorted from blood, obtained in a trial of the OX40 agonist ivuxolimab. These receptors all come from an adult with an advanced solid tumor such as melanoma, head and neck, liver or kidney cancer.

The chain couples TRBV2 to TRBJ2-1, with 12 bases aligning to TRBD2. This CDR3 contains 16 residues. The V gene's germline CDR1 is SNHLY and CDR2 FYNNEI. V lost 1 base and J lost 7; bases outside the gene matches: 5. The CDR3 DNA reads as TGTGCCAGCAGTGAAGAGTGGCTAGCGGGAGGGAATGAGCAGTTCTTC. Translated, it gives CASSEEWLAGGNEQFF.

This sequence joins TRBV5-5 and TRBJ2-7, with 8 positions matching TRBD1. J lost 1 base, V lost 0 bases, and 18 bases had no gene match. Germline V gives CDR1 SGHKS, CDR2 YYEKEE (reference sequence). There are 20 residues in the CDR3. The CDR3 DNA is TGTGCCAGCAGCTTGGCCCCGGGACAGGCTTCCAGAGATATTTCCTACGAGCAGTACTTC. Encoded protein: CASSLAPGQASRDISYEQYF.

The CDR3 sequence: CASSLNREETQYF. The CDR3 coding sequence is TGTGCCAGCTCACTGAACAGGGAAGAGACCCAGTACTTC. This chain uses TRBV18 with TRBJ2-5; TRBD1 is a possible D gene (6 bases). The CDR3 consists of 13 residues. Germline CDR1 reads KGHSH; CDR2 reads LQKENI. V lost 4 bases to trimming and J lost 3 bases, with 9 bases between them.